The 16 T cell receptor beta chains reported below all come from one sample, sequenced in a study of blood T cells in healthy people across ages. Together with a sample-barcoded 5' primer, a J-beta primer mix was included in a second PCR lasting roughly 6 to 12 cycles. Each CDR3 protein is one row after TCRdb ran MiXCR on the 5' RACE reads. The sample consists of about 800,000 distinct CDR3 sequences, 55% to 70% of them appearing once. The sample comprised blood. The receptors were gathered from a young man in good health.

The chain has TRBV29-1 and TRBJ1-1; no clear D gene. From germline, CDR1 is SQVTM and CDR2 ANQGSEA. There are 11 residues in the CDR3. Trimming pared 4 bases from V and 10 bases from J, leaving 13 bases between. The DNA for the CDR3 is TGCAGCGTTGCGGAGAAAGGAGGAGCTTTCTTT. Its translation is CSVAEKGGAFF.

This chain joins TRBV6-5 and TRBJ2-7; TRBD1 agrees at 7 bases. After removal of 4 bases from V and 1 base from J, the junction contained 4 bases not matched to a gene. CDR1 is MNHEY and CDR2 is SVGAGI in the germline V gene. The CDR3 consists of 14 residues. The CDR3 DNA reads as TGTGCCAGCAGTTCAGACAGGGTATCCTACGAGCAGTACTTC. Residues: CASSSDRVSYEQYF.

The J gene is TRBJ2-3, the V gene TRBV7-3; D may be TRBD1 (5 bases). The CDR3 extends over 15 amino acids. The germline CDR1 and CDR2 sequences are SGHTA and FQGTGA. V lost 5 bases, J lost 1 base, and 13 bases lay in between. The CDR3: CASSPDSAGTDTQYF. CDR3 DNA: TGTGCCAGCAGCCCAGACAGCGCCGGCACAGATACGCAGTATTTT.

The V call is TRBV9, the J call TRBJ2-5; no firm D call. Matching the DNA end better, TRBJ2-7 makes the J call doubtful. There are 15 residues in the CDR3. The germline gives CDR1 SGDLS, CDR2 YYNGEE. CDR3 sequence reads: CASSEAPVATYEQYF. In DNA, the CDR3 is TGTGCCAGCAGCGAGGCCCCTGTTGCCACCTACGAGCAGTACTTC.

This rearrangement joins TRBV18 to TRBJ1-4; no clear D gene. V was trimmed by 3 bases and J by 7 bases, leaving 9 bases between them. The germline CDR1 and CDR2 sequences are KGHSH and LQKENI. This CDR3 contains 13 residues. The CDR3 region is CASSPPGSEKLFF. The CDR3 DNA is TGTGCCAGCTCACCGCCCGGTAGTGAAAAACTGTTTTTT.

The chain uses TRBV5-5 and TRBJ2-7; a possible D gene is TRBD1 (6 bases). CDR1 is SGHKS, CDR2 YYEKEE, per germline (reference sequence). CDR3 size: 16 residues. The germline V and J ends were trimmed by 2 bases and 2 bases, with 17 bases remaining between them. Here the CDR3 DNA reads TGTGCCAGCAGCTTTTTTGGGGGCGTTGGGGCCTACGAGCAGTACTTC. It is translated as CASSFFGGVGAYEQYF.

The V gene is TRBV5-1, the J gene TRBJ2-4; D remains unclear. The J call could be wrong; TRBJ2-7 is a better fit for the DNA end. CDR3 size: 15 residues. Germline lookup yields CDR1 SGHRS and CDR2 YFSETQ. The CDR3 is CASSLEWGGPYEQYF. DNA of the CDR3: TGCGCCAGCAGCTTGGAATGGGGTGGTCCCTACGAGCAGTACTTC.

This clonotype has only a few counts. This chain's CDR3 is CASSSPDLHTDTQYF. The CDR3 nucleotides are TGTGCCAGCAGTTCGCCGGACCTCCACACAGATACGCAGTATTTT. The chain couples TRBV7-9 to TRBJ2-3, with no clear D. This CDR3 is built from 15 residues. The germline gives CDR1 SEHNR, CDR2 FQNEAQ (reference sequence). The germline V and J ends were trimmed by 6 bases and 2 bases, with 15 bases remaining between them.

The genes are TRBV28 and TRBJ2-5; D not resolved. The V end lost 0 bases, the J end lost 3 bases, and 8 bases lay between the germline ends. Per germline, CDR1 MDHEN and CDR2 SYDVKM. The CDR3 extends over 14 amino acids. CDR3: CASSLWHYKETQYF. DNA for the CDR3: TGTGCCAGCAGTTTATGGCACTACAAAGAGACCCAGTACTTC.

This rearrangement joins TRBV20-1 to TRBJ1-2; 7 bases match TRBD1. The ends lost 5 bases at V and 1 base at J; junction bases unmatched: 10. The CDR3 extends over 15 amino acids. Germline-derived CDR1 and CDR2 are DFQATT and SNEGSKA (reference sequence). This CDR3 is CSAPNDRAFNYGYTF. CDR3 nucleotides: TGCAGTGCTCCGAATGACAGGGCTTTTAACTATGGCTACACCTTC.

J is TRBJ2-7 and V is TRBV28; D gene ambiguous. This CDR3 contains 13 residues. In germline, CDR1 is MDHEN, CDR2 SYDVKM. Trimming shortened V by 3 bases and J by 3 bases, and 9 bases separated the two germline ends. This CDR3 is CASSFNNRYEQYF. The CDR3 region has the DNA TGTGCCAGCAGTTTTAATAACCGCTACGAGCAGTACTTC. The whole variable domain, remainder taken from reference TRBV28 and TRBJ2-7, is DVKVTQSSRYLVKRTGEKVFLECVQDMDHENMFWYRQDPGLGLRLIYFSYDVKMKEKGDIPEGYSVSREKKERFSLILESASTNQTSMYLCASSFNNRYEQYFGPGTRLTVT.

The chain joins TRBV12-3 or TRBV12-4 to TRBJ2-1, with 8 bases fitting TRBD2. This CDR3 region has 17 residues. V lost 4 bases to trimming and J lost 2 bases; unmatched junction nucleotides: 10. This CDR3 is CASSSHRAGGPYNEQFF. The CDR3 region has the DNA TGTGCCAGCAGTTCCCACAGGGCGGGGGGCCCCTACAATGAGCAGTTCTTC.

The chain carries TRBV20-1 and TRBJ2-7; D may match TRBD1 or TRBD2 (5 bases each). V shed 6 bases and J shed 2 bases, with 14 bases lying between them. The CDR3 has 13 residues. CDR1 and CDR2 from the germline V gene are DFQATT and SNEGSKA (reference sequence). The CDR3 spells CSAGPGAPYEQYF. The DNA for the CDR3 is TGCAGTGCGGGCCCCGGGGCCCCCTACGAGCAGTACTTC.

This clonotype was detected only a few times. The rearrangement joins TRBV5-1 to TRBJ2-7, with D maybe TRBD2 (6 bases). This CDR3 region has 15 residues. Trimming removed 3 bases from V and 2 bases from J, with 15 bases in between. The germline V gene encodes CDR1 SGHRS and CDR2 YFSETQ. The CDR3 DNA sequence: TGCGCCAGCAGCTGGGGTAAGGGAGGCGCCTACGAGCAGTACTTC. As protein: CASSWGKGGAYEQYF.

This clonotype has just a few counts. This rearrangement joins TRBV10-3 to TRBJ2-7; D is ambiguous. Germline loops: CDR1 ENHRY, CDR2 SYGVKD. The ends were cut back, 11 bases at V and 7 bases at J, with 15 bases in the middle. The CDR3 length is 11 residues. The CDR3 spells CAVGAVGEQYF. CDR3 DNA: TGTGCCGTCGGCGCTGTAGGAGAGCAGTACTTC.

This chain connects TRBV7-2 to TRBJ1-6; no clear D. Germline-derived CDR1 and CDR2 are SGHTA and FQGNSA. This CDR3 spans 15 amino acids. With 1 base removed from V and 6 bases from J, the gap between germline ends came to 10 bases. Written as DNA, the CDR3 is TGTGCCAGCAGCTTAGACTCTGGGCTTAATTCACCCCTCCACTTT. As protein: CASSLDSGLNSPLHF.